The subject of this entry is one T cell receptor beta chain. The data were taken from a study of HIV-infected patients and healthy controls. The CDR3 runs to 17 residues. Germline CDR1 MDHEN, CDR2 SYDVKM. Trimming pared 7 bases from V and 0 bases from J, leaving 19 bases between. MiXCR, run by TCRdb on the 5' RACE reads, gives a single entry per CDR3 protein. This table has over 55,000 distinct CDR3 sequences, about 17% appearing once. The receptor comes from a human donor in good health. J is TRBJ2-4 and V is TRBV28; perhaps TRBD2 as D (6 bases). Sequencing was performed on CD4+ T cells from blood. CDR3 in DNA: TGTGCCAGCACCCAAGGAGGGAAGCCCATAGCCAAAAACATTCAGTACTTC. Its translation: CASTQGGKPIAKNIQYF.